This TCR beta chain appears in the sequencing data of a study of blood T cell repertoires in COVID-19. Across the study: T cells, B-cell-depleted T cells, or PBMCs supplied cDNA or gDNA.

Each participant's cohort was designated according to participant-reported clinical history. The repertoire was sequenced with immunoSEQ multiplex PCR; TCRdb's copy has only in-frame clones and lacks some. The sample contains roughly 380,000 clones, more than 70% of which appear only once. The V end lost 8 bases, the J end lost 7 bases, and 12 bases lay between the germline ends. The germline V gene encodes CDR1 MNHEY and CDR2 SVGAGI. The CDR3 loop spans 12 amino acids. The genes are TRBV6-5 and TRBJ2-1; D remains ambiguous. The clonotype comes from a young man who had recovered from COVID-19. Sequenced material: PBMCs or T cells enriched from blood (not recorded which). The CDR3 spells CASPRCVNEQFF. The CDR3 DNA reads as TGTGCCAGCCCCCGTTGTGTAAATGAGCAGTTCTTC.